Following are 27 T cell receptor beta chains from one sample sequenced in a study of identifying expanded T cells in peripheral blood. The table came from immunoSEQ multiplex PCR; TCRdb's copy has only in-frame clones and leaves some out. Here the sample spans about 85,000 clones, approximately 91% being singletons. Sequencing used blood. These TCRs come from a person aged 18 to 75 in good health.

V gene TRBV4-2 combines with J gene TRBJ2-4; 10 bases match TRBD1. The CDR3 is 15 amino acids. Germline V gene sequence: CDR1 LGHNA, CDR2 YNFKEQ. After removal of 4 bases from V and 8 bases from J, the junction contained 8 bases not matched to a gene. CDR3 in DNA: TGTGCCAGCAGCCTTCGACAGGGGGCTGTGGACATTCAGTACTTC. Amino acids: CASSLRQGAVDIQYF.

The chain has TRBV28 and TRBJ2-7, with D perhaps assigned TRBD1 or TRBD2 (5 bases each). Per the germline V gene, CDR1 is MDHEN and CDR2 is SYDVKM. The CDR3 has 17 amino acids. Trimming left V 3 bases short and J 0 bases short, with 18 bases between. As DNA, the CDR3 is TGTGCCAGCAGTTTTAGTCCCGGGGCAGGGAACTCCTACGAGCAGTACTTC. It codes for CASSFSPGAGNSYEQYF.

The chain employs TRBV6-5 and TRBJ2-7, with D possibly matching TRBD2 (6 bases). The CDR3 totals 14 residues. Germline-derived CDR1 and CDR2 are MNHEY and SVGAGI. V was clipped by 5 bases and J by 3 bases, with 14 bases between them. The CDR3 loop is CASSEDGRNYEQYF. The DNA for the CDR3 is TGTGCCAGCAGTGAAGATGGGAGGAACTACGAGCAGTACTTC.

The gene calls are TRBV6-1 and TRBJ1-1; D gene ambiguous. V dropped 8 bases and J dropped 4 bases, with 17 bases sitting between them. Germline CDR1 is MNHNS and CDR2 is SASEGT. This CDR3 contains 14 residues. The CDR3 region has the DNA TGTGCCAGCGTAACCAGGCCCTTGGGCACTGAAGCTTTCTTT. Its protein is CASVTRPLGTEAFF.

The chain has TRBV5-1 and TRBJ2-3; 8 nucleotides line up with TRBD1. From germline, CDR1 is SGHRS and CDR2 YFSETQ. The CDR3 is made up of 17 amino acids. The trim removed 2 bases at V and 0 bases at J, leaving 8 bases unmatched. CDR3 protein: CASSFGSGGMSTDTQYF. CDR3 sequence (DNA): TGCGCCAGCAGCTTTGGTTCAGGGGGCATGAGCACAGATACGCAGTATTTT.

The gene calls are TRBV5-6 and TRBJ1-6; 10 positions agree with TRBD1. This CDR3 has 15 residues. From germline, CDR1 is SGHDT and CDR2 YYEEEE. V was clipped by 5 bases and J by 7 bases; unmatched bases: 6. In nucleotides, the CDR3 is TGTGCCAGCAGTCCCGGGACAGGGGCCAATTCACCCCTCCACTTT. Its protein product is CASSPGTGANSPLHF.

The V and J genes are TRBV5-4 and TRBJ2-5; the D is unclear. Germline CDR1 SGHNT, CDR2 YYREEE (reference sequence). V was clipped by 3 bases and J by 4 bases, with 13 bases between them. The CDR3 runs to 14 residues. The CDR3 loop is CASSSTGGSETQYF. For the CDR3, the DNA is TGTGCCAGCAGCTCGACTGGTGGGTCAGAGACCCAGTACTTC.

The CDR3 sequence: CASSIVGTNYGYTF. The CDR3 nucleotides read TGTGCCAGCTCTATTGTAGGGACCAACTATGGCTACACCTTC. V is TRBV18 and J is TRBJ1-2; D is possibly TRBD1 (5 bases). Trimming left V 6 bases short and J 2 bases short, with 13 bases between. This CDR3 is 14 amino acids long. Germline V CDR1 and CDR2: KGHSH, LQKENI.

V is TRBV21-1 and J is TRBJ1-2; the table calls TRBD1, which could not be checked here. TRBV21-1 is deemed a pseudogene. This CDR3 is built from 17 residues. For the CDR3, the DNA is TGTGCCAGCAGCAAAGCCAGGGGAGACAGTCGGATGTATGGCTACACCTTC. It encodes CASSKARGDSRMYGYTF.

V gene TRBV18 combines with J gene TRBJ1-2; tentative D call: TRBD1 (5 bases). Trimming left V 3 bases short and J 3 bases short, with 17 bases between. The CDR3 has 16 residues. Germline values: CDR1 KGHSH, CDR2 LQKENI. The CDR3 loop is CASSPPGQGGYYGYTF. The CDR3, as DNA: TGTGCCAGCTCACCTCCAGGGCAGGGTGGCTACTATGGCTACACCTTC.

The chain uses TRBV5-4 and TRBJ2-1; 7 bases match TRBD2. This CDR3 region has 15 residues. The trim removed 5 bases at V and 0 bases at J, leaving 5 bases unmatched. Germline lookup yields CDR1 SGHNT and CDR2 YYREEE (reference sequence). The CDR3 loop is CASSSSGGSYNEQFF. The CDR3 DNA reads TGTGCCAGCAGTTCTAGCGGAGGCTCCTACAATGAGCAGTTCTTC.

V and J are TRBV5-6 and TRBJ2-5; D gene uncertain. This CDR3 is built from 13 residues. V gave up 2 bases and J gave up 2 bases, with 7 bases separating them. Per the germline V gene, CDR1 is SGHDT and CDR2 is YYEEEE. CDR3 loop: CASSLGNQETQYF. CDR3 nucleotide sequence: TGTGCCAGCAGCTTAGGCAATCAAGAGACCCAGTACTTC. Full variable domain (rest looked up from reference TRBV5-6 and TRBJ2-5): DAGVTQSPTHLIKTRGQQVTLRCSPKSGHDTVSWYQQALGQGPQFIFQYYEEEERQRGNFPDRFSGHQFPNYSSELNVNALLLGDSALYLCASSLGNQETQYFGPGTRLLVL.

This CDR3 is CASSEGSGFEAFF. CDR3 in DNA: TGTGCCAGCAGTGAGGGGTCGGGGTTCGAAGCTTTCTTT. This chain joins TRBV2 and TRBJ1-1; unclear D gene. V shed 3 bases and J shed 8 bases, with 13 bases lying between them. The CDR3 sequence is 13 residues long. The germline CDR1 and CDR2 sequences are SNHLY and FYNNEI.

The chain has TRBV29-1 and TRBJ1-2; possible D gene TRBD1, 6 bases. The CDR3 length is 14 residues. The V gene's germline CDR1 is SQVTM and CDR2 ANQGSEA. V lost 3 bases and J lost 0, with 11 bases in between. The DNA of the CDR3 is TGCAGCGTTGAGAGGGGGATCCCTAACTATGGCTACACCTTC. It yields the protein CSVERGIPNYGYTF.

The V call is TRBV6-1, the J call TRBJ1-6; no reliable D call. The CDR3 runs to 15 residues. Trimming cost V 8 bases and J 0 bases, with 11 bases left between them. Germline-derived CDR1 and CDR2 are MNHNS and SASEGT. In DNA form, the CDR3 reads TGTGCCAGCGGTCTGTCCAGCTCCTATAATTCACCCCTCCACTTT. This encodes CASGLSSSYNSPLHF.

The chain employs TRBV2 and TRBJ2-6; either TRBD1 or TRBD2 may fit D (5 bases each). Trimming left V 4 bases short and J 0 bases short, with 10 bases between. Germline loops: CDR1 SNHLY, CDR2 FYNNEI. The CDR3 totals 16 residues. The CDR3 sequence: CASSGGIDSGANVLTF. CDR3 nucleotides: TGTGCCAGCAGTGGGGGGATCGACTCTGGGGCCAACGTCCTGACTTTC.

The V call is TRBV2, the J call TRBJ1-6; 8 bases line up with TRBD1. CDR1 and CDR2 from the germline V gene are SNHLY and FYNNEI. The CDR3 is 15 amino acids. J gave up 9 bases and V 4 bases, and 8 bases lay outside the gene matches. CDR3 amino acids: CASSATGGYGSPLHF. DNA of the CDR3: TGTGCCAGCAGTGCTACAGGGGGGTACGGTTCACCCCTCCACTTT.

The J gene is TRBJ2-7, the V gene TRBV5-6, with 7 bases aligning to TRBD2. Germline V lookup: CDR1 SGHDT, CDR2 YYEEEE. After removal of 3 bases from V and 4 bases from J, the junction contained 10 bases not matched to a gene. This CDR3 contains 15 residues. This CDR3 reads CASSWGGSLGYEQYF. CDR3 bases: TGTGCCAGCAGCTGGGGAGGGTCACTGGGGTACGAGCAGTACTTC.

The chain recombines TRBV19 with TRBJ2-4; TRBD2 agrees at 8 bases. From germline, CDR1 is LNHDA and CDR2 SQIVND (reference sequence). This CDR3 region has 14 residues. V lost 5 bases, J lost 5 bases, and 5 bases stayed unmatched. DNA for the CDR3: TGTGCCAGTAGTGGGTCGGGGGGGGAAAACATTCAGTACTTC. Translated, it gives CASSGSGGENIQYF.

The chain joins TRBV6-5 to TRBJ1-3; no firm D call. CDR1 MNHEY and CDR2 SVGAGI come from the germline V gene. V was pared by 7 bases and J by 1 base, with 5 bases between. This CDR3 comprises 12 residues. As DNA, the CDR3 is TGTGCCAGCAAAACTTCTGGAAACACCATATATTTT. Its protein product is CASKTSGNTIYF.

The chain carries TRBV12-5 and TRBJ1-1; TRBD1 might be the D (6 bases). Trimming took off 0 bases at V and 3 bases at J, with 14 bases between the two ends. Germline-derived CDR1 and CDR2 are LGHNT and FRNRAP. The CDR3 is 16 amino acids. The CDR3 here is CASGLVLGGPDTEAFF. CDR3 coding DNA: TGTGCTAGTGGTTTGGTACTCGGGGGCCCCGACACTGAAGCTTTCTTT. Supplemented by reference TRBV12-5 and TRBJ1-1, the full variable domain reads DARVTQTPRHKVTEMGQEVTMRCQPILGHNTVFWYRQTMMQGLELLAYFRNRAPLDDSGMPKDRFSAEMPDATLATLKIQPSEPRDSAVYFCASGLVLGGPDTEAFFGQGTRLTVV.

The chain is built from TRBV7-2 and TRBJ1-2; possibly TRBD1 for D (5 bases). Trimming cost V 5 bases and J 0 bases, with 10 bases left between them. CDR1 and CDR2 (germline): SGHTA, FQGNSA. CDR3 size: 14 residues. CDR3 region: CASSPGQTNYGYTF. In DNA form, the CDR3 reads TGTGCCAGCAGCCCGGGGCAGACTAACTATGGCTACACCTTC.

The J gene is TRBJ1-2, the V gene TRBV19; a weak D match, TRBD1 (5 bases). V shed 4 bases and J shed 1 base, with 10 bases lying between them. This CDR3 is 14 amino acids long. The germline CDR1 and CDR2 sequences are LNHDA and SQIVND (reference sequence). CDR3: CASSSFRVNYGYTF. In nucleotides, the CDR3 is TGTGCCAGTAGTAGTTTCAGGGTTAACTATGGCTACACCTTC. Based on the CDR3 plus reference TRBV19 and TRBJ1-2, the full variable domain is DGGITQSPKYLFRKEGQNVTLSCEQNLNHDAMYWYRQDPGQGLRLIYYSQIVNDFQKGDIAEGYSVSREKKESFPLTVTSAQKNPTAFYLCASSSFRVNYGYTFGSGTRLTVV.

This clone has only a few counts. The chain carries TRBV4-2 and TRBJ1-2; TRBD1 matches at 7 bases. Germline-derived CDR1 and CDR2 are LGHNA and YNFKEQ. V lost 1 base, J lost 5 bases, and 13 bases stayed unmatched. CDR3 length: 17 residues. The CDR3 region is CASSQALQGPIGYGYTF. The CDR3 DNA follows: TGTGCCAGCAGCCAAGCCTTACAGGGGCCCATTGGGTATGGCTACACCTTC.

This clone was observed a single time. J is TRBJ2-7 and V is TRBV9, with no clear D. CDR1 and CDR2 from the germline V gene are SGDLS and YYNGEE. This CDR3 has 13 residues. Trimming took off 3 bases at V and 2 bases at J, with 9 bases between the two ends. CDR3 protein: CASSGDVPYEQYF. CDR3 nucleotide sequence: TGTGCCAGCAGCGGAGACGTCCCCTACGAGCAGTACTTC.

The V gene is TRBV18, the J gene TRBJ1-2, with 7 bases fitting TRBD1. J was trimmed by 3 bases and V by 3 bases; bases with no gene match: 7. The germline CDR1 and CDR2 sequences are KGHSH and LQKENI. The length of the CDR3 is 15 residues. DNA of the CDR3: TGTGCCAGCTCACCTTCGACAGGGATGGACTATGGCTACACCTTC. Translated: CASSPSTGMDYGYTF. Full variable domain (remainder filled in from reference TRBV18 and TRBJ1-2): NAGVMQNPRHLVRRRGQEARLRCSPMKGHSHVYWYRQLPEEGLKFMVYLQKENIIDESGMPKERFSAEFPKEGPSILRIQQVVRGDSAAYFCASSPSTGMDYGYTFGSGTRLTVV.

CDR3 sequence (DNA): TGTGCCAGCAGCTACCAGGGACTAGCGGGGGGCAGCTCCTACGAGCAGTACTTC. Translation gives CASSYQGLAGGSSYEQYF. This chain uses TRBV7-2 with TRBJ2-7; 15 bases align to TRBD2. Germline V lookup: CDR1 SGHTA, CDR2 FQGNSA. Trimming at V came to 4 bases and at J to 0 bases, leaving 7 bases not matched to a gene. CDR3 size: 18 residues.